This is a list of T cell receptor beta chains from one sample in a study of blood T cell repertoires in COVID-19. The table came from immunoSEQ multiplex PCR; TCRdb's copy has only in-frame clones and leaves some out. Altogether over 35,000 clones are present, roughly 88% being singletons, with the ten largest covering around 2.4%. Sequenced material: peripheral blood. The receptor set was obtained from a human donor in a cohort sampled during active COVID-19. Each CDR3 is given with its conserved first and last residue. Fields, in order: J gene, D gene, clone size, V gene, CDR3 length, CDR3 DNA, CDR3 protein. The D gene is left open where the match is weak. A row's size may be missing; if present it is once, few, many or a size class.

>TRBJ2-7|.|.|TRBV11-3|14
TGTGCCAGCAGCTTACAGGGGAAATCCTACGAGCAGTACTTC
CASSLQGKSYEQYF
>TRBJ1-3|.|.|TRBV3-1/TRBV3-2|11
TGTGCCACCCAGATTGGAAACACCATATATTTT
CATQIGNTIYF
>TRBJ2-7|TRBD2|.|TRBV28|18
TGTGCCAGCAGTTCGTGGCGGGGGGGCCTCTTAGTTTCCTACGAGCAGTACTTC
CASSSWRGGLLVSYEQYF
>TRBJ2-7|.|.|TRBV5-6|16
TGTGCCAGCAGCTTCGCTCCAGGGAGAGAACGGCGGGGGCAGTACTTC
CASSFAPGRERRGQYF
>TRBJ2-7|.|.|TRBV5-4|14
TGTGCCAGCAGCTTGGGACAGAATTTGTACGAGCAGTACTTC
CASSLGQNLYEQYF
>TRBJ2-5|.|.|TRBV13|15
TGTGCCAGCAGCTTAGGCGGCAGGGGATCCGAGACCCAGTACTTC
CASSLGGRGSETQYF
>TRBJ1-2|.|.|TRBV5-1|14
TGCGCCAGCAGCTTGGCCAAAACAGGGTCCGGCTACACCTTC
CASSLAKTGSGYTF
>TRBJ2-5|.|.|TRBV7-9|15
TGTGCCAGCACCCTAGCGAGGGAATCGGAAGAGACCCAGTACTTC
CASTLARESEETQYF
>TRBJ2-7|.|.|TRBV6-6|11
TGTGCCAGCAGACAGGATCCCGAGCAGTACTTC
CASRQDPEQYF
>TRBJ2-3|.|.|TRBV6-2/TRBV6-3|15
TGTGCCAGCAGTTACTCGGAGGCAAACACAGATACGCAGTATTTT
CASSYSEANTDTQYF
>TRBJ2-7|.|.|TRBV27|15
TGTGCCAGCAGTTTCACAGATGACAGATTTTACGAGCAGTACTTC
CASSFTDDRFYEQYF
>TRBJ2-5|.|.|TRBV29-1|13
TGCAGCGTTTATAGGGCCGGCGGGGAGACCCAGTACTTC
CSVYRAGGETQYF
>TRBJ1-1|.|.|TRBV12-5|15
TGTGCTAGTGGTTTGGTAACGGGGGGGTCCACTGAAGCTTTCTTT
CASGLVTGGSTEAFF
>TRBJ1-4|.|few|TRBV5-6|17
TGTGCCAGCAGCTTGGCCTTCGACAGGACAACTAATGAAAAACTGTTTTTT
CASSLAFDRTTNEKLFF
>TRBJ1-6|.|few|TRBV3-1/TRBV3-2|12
TGTGCCAGCAGCCAGGAGGCGTCGGCCCTCCACTTT
CASSQEASALHF
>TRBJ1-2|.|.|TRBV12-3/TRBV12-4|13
TGTGCCAGCAGGGAAGGGACACGGCATGGCTACACCTTC
CASREGTRHGYTF
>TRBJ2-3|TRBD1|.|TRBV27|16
TGTGCCAGCAGTTTCCGGACAGGGGGGATCACAGATACGCAGTATTTT
CASSFRTGGITDTQYF
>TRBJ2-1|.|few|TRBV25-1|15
TGTGCCAGCAGTGAACGGCGAGCGGCGTACAATGAGCAGTTCTTC
CASSERRAAYNEQFF
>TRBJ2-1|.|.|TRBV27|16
TGTGCCAGCAGTACCTGGACTTTTTACTCCTACAATGAGCAGTTCTTC
CASSTWTFYSYNEQFF
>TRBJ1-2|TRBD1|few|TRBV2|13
TGTGCCAGCAGGGGACAGGCTTACTATGGCTACACCTTC
CASRGQAYYGYTF
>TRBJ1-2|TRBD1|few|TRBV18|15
TGTGCCAGCTCAGCCTCGGGACAGTCGAACTATGGCTACACCTTC
CASSASGQSNYGYTF
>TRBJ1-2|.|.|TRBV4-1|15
TGCGCCAGCAGCCAAGAGGAGTCCACGAACTATGGCTACACCTTC
CASSQEESTNYGYTF
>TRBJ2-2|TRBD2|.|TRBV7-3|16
TGTGCCAGCGCGGCGGGGGGCCCCGCGAACACCGGGGAGCTGTTTTTT
CASAAGGPANTGELFF
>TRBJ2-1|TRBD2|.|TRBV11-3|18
TGTGCCAGCAGCCCTAGCGGGGGGGCTATCTCTTCCTACAATGAGCAGTTCTTC
CASSPSGGAISSYNEQFF
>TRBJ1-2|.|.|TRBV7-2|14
TGTGCCAGCAGCCCAATCGCAGGGTCCGATGGCTACACCTTC
CASSPIAGSDGYTF
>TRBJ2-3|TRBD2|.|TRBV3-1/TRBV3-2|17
TGTGCCAGCAGCCCGGGACTAGCGGGGGGGCTCGCAGATACGCAGTATTTT
CASSPGLAGGLADTQYF
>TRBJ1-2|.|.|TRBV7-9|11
TGTGCCATCAGTGTAAACTATGGCTACACCTTC
CAISVNYGYTF
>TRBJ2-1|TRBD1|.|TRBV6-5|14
TGTGCCACCACGGACAGGAGCTCCTACAATGAGCAGTTCTTC
CATTDRSSYNEQFF
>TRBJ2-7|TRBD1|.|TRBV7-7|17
TGTGCTAGCAGCTCCTCTCTCGGACAGGGCACGCTAGAAGAGCAGTACTTC
CASSSSLGQGTLEEQYF
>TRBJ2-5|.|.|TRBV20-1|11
TGCAGTGCTAGGGGCAAAGAGACCCAGTACTTC
CSARGKETQYF
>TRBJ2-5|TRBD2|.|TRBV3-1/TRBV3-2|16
TGTGCCAGCAGCTTCCGCGGAGCGGGGGAGGCAGAGACCCAGTACTTC
CASSFRGAGEAETQYF
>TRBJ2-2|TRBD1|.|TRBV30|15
TGTGCCTGGAGTGTCCCGGGACAGGGGTCCGGGGAGCTGTTTTTT
CAWSVPGQGSGELFF
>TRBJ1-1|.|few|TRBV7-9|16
TGTGCCAGCACCCCGGTGGGGGGTTCAATGAACACTGAAGCTTTCTTT
CASTPVGGSMNTEAFF
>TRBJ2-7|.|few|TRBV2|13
TGTGCCAGCAGGCAGGAACACAGCGGCGAGCAGTACTTC
CASRQEHSGEQYF
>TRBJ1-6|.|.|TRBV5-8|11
TGTGCCAGCAGCTTGTGGGACGGGGGCCACTTT
CASSLWDGGHF
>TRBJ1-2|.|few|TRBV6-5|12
TGTGCCATAGCGGGTTTTAACTATGGCTACACCTTC
CAIAGFNYGYTF
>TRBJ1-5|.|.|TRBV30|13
TGTGCCTGGAGTGTAACATCCCGTCAGCCCCAGCATTTT
CAWSVTSRQPQHF
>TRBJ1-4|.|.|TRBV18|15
TGTGCCAGCTCACCAAGGGCGGGACTTCGAGAAAAACTGTTTTTT
CASSPRAGLREKLFF
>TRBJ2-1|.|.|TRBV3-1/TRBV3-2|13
TGTGCCAGCAGCCAAGTCCGGCAGGCTGAGCAGTTCTTC
CASSQVRQAEQFF
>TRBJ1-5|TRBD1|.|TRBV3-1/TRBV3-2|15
TGTGCCAGCAGCCAAGAATGGACAGGGTCTCAGCCCCAGCATTTT
CASSQEWTGSQPQHF
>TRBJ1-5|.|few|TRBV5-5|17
TGTGCCAGCAGCTTACTCCCCTCGGTAGCGCTCAATCAGCCCCAGCATTTT
CASSLLPSVALNQPQHF
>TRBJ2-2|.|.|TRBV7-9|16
TGTGCCAGCAGCTCGGCGGGACTCGTGAACACCGGGGAGCTGTTTTTT
CASSSAGLVNTGELFF
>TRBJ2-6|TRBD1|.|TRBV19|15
TGTGCCAGTAGTTCCAGGGGGCCCGGGGCCAACGTCCTGACTTTC
CASSSRGPGANVLTF
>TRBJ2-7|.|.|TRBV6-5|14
TGTGCCAGCAGAGCCGACAGGTACCCCTACGAGCAGTACTTC
CASRADRYPYEQYF
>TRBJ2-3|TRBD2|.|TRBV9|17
TGTGCCAGTACAACCGGGGGACTAGCGGGGGGCACAGATACGCAGTATTTT
CASTTGGLAGGTDTQYF
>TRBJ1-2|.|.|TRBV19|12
TGTGCCAGTACGGGGGGGGTTTTGGGCTACACCTTC
CASTGGVLGYTF
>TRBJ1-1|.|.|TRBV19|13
TGTGCCAGTAGAATATCCCAGAACACTGAAGCTTTCTTT
CASRISQNTEAFF
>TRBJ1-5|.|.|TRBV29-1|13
TGCAGCGTTGCAGGGTTGGCCAATCAGCCCCAGCATTTT
CSVAGLANQPQHF
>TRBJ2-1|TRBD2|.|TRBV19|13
TGTGCCAGTAGTACTCCCGTCCCGGGACTACTGTTCTTC
CASSTPVPGLLFF
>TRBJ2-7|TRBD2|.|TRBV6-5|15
TGTGCCAGCAGTTACTCAACGGGACTAGCTTACGAGCAGTACTTC
CASSYSTGLAYEQYF